This T cell receptor (beta chain) is from a study of T cell repertoires in cytomegalovirus infection. Turning to the study itself: CMV infection plus the matching HLA type was flagged by public TCR beta signatures.

Each CDR3 protein is one row after TCRdb ran MiXCR on the reads. Of some 800,000 distinct CDR3 sequences in the sample, 25% to 35% were seen once. This clonotype has ten or more counts. Its antigen is not identified. Trimming removed 5 bases from V and 3 bases from J, with 10 bases in between. Germline V gene data show CDR1 as SGHVS and CDR2 as FNYEAQ. The CDR3 extends over 13 amino acids. The chain links TRBV7-6 to TRBJ1-2; D possibly corresponds to TRBD1 (6 bases). The starting material was cultured CD8+ T cells from PBMCs, obtained from culture after CMV antigen stimulation. This TCR was recovered from a human donor in good health (CMV status not recorded). Some clones in this sample may be carry-over from other donors' samples. The CDR3, as DNA: TGTGCCAGCAGCCAGGGGAGAGACTATGGCTACACCTTC. It specifies CASSQGRDYGYTF.